Following are 20 T cell receptor beta chains from one sample sequenced in a study of T cells after yellow fever vaccination. TCRdb re-called the 5' RACE reads with MiXCR, one entry per CDR3 protein. The table has fewer than 400,000 distinct CDR3 sequences, roughly a tenth seen once. Here the sequenced sample was CD4+ T cells sorted from PBMCs, taken 45 days after the yellow fever booster vaccination. The receptor set was obtained from a man between 18 and 29 years old who received the YFV17D yellow fever vaccine.

The V call is TRBV5-5, the J call TRBJ1-2, with D possibly being TRBD1 (5 bases). The length of the CDR3 is 16 residues. Trimming pared 0 bases from V and 3 bases from J, leaving 15 bases between. Germline V lookup: CDR1 SGHKS, CDR2 YYEKEE (reference sequence). CDR3 residues: CASSLVIRVHDYGYTF. CDR3 DNA: TGTGCCAGCAGCTTGGTCATCAGGGTTCATGACTATGGCTACACCTTC.

This clonotype was recorded a few times. The J gene is TRBJ2-4, the V gene TRBV6-5; 8 bases are a match to TRBD1. This CDR3 is built from 15 residues. CDR1 is MNHEY and CDR2 is SVGAGI in the germline V gene. With 10 bases clipped from V and 0 bases from J, the junction kept 8 bases outside the gene matches. The CDR3 region has the DNA TGTGCCACTACAGGGGGGACTTTAGCCAAAAACATTCAGTACTTC. Translated: CATTGGTLAKNIQYF.

This rearrangement joins TRBV7-2 to TRBJ2-1, with D possibly TRBD2 on 6 matching bases. Germline CDR1 is SGHTA and CDR2 is FQGNSA. V was cut by 6 bases and J by 15 bases, with 15 bases left in between. The CDR3 loop spans 11 amino acids. This CDR3 is CASSSGLLLFF. The CDR3 DNA is TGTGCCAGCAGTTCCGGACTATTGTTGTTCTTC. The full variable domain, with the rest looked up from reference TRBV7-2 and TRBJ2-1, is GAGVSQSPSNKVTEKGKDVELRCDPISGHTALYWYRQSLGQGLEFLIYFQGNSAPDKSGLPSDRFSAERTGGSVSTLTIQRTQQEDSAVYLCASSSGLLLFFGPGTRLTVL.

Many counts were recorded for this clonotype. This rearrangement joins TRBV4-1 to TRBJ1-2; 9 bases are shared with TRBD1. Germline-derived CDR1 and CDR2 are MGHRA and YSYEKL. CDR3 length equals 16 residues. Germline trimming cut 2 bases from V and 4 bases from J; bases unmatched to any gene: 8. The CDR3 nucleotides are TGCGCCAGCAGCCAACCCGGCCGACAGGGGGTCTATGGCTACACCTTC. Translating it yields CASSQPGRQGVYGYTF.

This clonotype was seen a handful of times. The chain has TRBV18 and TRBJ2-7, with 10 bases that match TRBD1. Germline V gene sequence: CDR1 KGHSH, CDR2 LQKENI. The length of the CDR3 is 17 residues. J gave up 0 bases and V 3 bases, and 8 bases lay outside the gene matches. The CDR3, as DNA: TGTGCCAGCTCACCGCGTGCCGGGACAGGGGCCTCCTACGAGCAGTACTTC. It is translated as CASSPRAGTGASYEQYF.

This clonotype was detected ten times or more. The chain is built from TRBV28 and TRBJ1-4; possibly TRBD1 for D (5 bases). The germline V gene has CDR1 MDHEN and CDR2 SYDVKM. With 7 bases removed from V and 0 bases from J, the gap between germline ends came to 12 bases. There are 15 residues in the CDR3. The CDR3 nucleotides are TGTGCCAGCACTATAGGGACTGCAACTAATGAAAAACTGTTTTTT. Translation gives CASTIGTATNEKLFF.

Ten or more counts support this clonotype. This chain joins TRBV10-1 and TRBJ2-7; D is possibly TRBD1 (5 bases). Germline V gives CDR1 WNHNN, CDR2 SYGVQD (reference sequence). Trimming removed 6 bases from V and 6 bases from J, with 18 bases in between. The CDR3 consists of 14 residues. The DNA of the CDR3 is TGCGCCAGCAGCGACAGACCCTTGACGGGCGAGCAGTACTTC. Its translation is CASSDRPLTGEQYF.

This clonotype has a handful of counts. The rearrangement uses TRBV18 and TRBJ2-7; D is unclear. Germline V CDR1 and CDR2: KGHSH, LQKENI. V lost 3 bases and J 6 bases, leaving 15 bases between the germline ends. There are 14 residues in the CDR3. CDR3 nucleotides: TGTGCCAGCTCACCGGGTCCGCTTTCATTCGAGCAGTACGTC. This translates into CASSPGPLSFEQYV.

This clonotype was seen a handful of times. This sequence joins TRBV11-2 and TRBJ2-1; D perhaps matches TRBD2 (6 bases). Germline loops: CDR1 SGHAT, CDR2 FQNNGV. V was shortened by 5 bases and J by 7 bases, with 15 bases between the two germline ends. The CDR3 sequence is 14 residues long. CDR3 region: CASSPFLSGNEQFF. CDR3 nucleotide sequence: TGTGCCAGCAGCCCCTTCCTTAGCGGTAATGAGCAGTTCTTC.

A few counts support this clonotype. This chain links TRBV20-1 with TRBJ1-2; no firm D call. The CDR3 runs 13 residues. Trimming cost V 3 bases and J 8 bases, with 16 bases left between them. Per the germline V gene, CDR1 is DFQATT and CDR2 is SNEGSKA (reference sequence). The CDR3 nucleotides are TGCAGTGCTAGTTCCGGGCTCCTGGGGGGCTACACCTTC. The encoded protein is CSASSGLLGGYTF.

The chain recombines TRBV7-7 with TRBJ2-5, with TRBD2 matching 7 bases. CDR1 is SSHAT, CDR2 FNYEAQ, per germline (reference sequence). The CDR3 length is 13 residues. The CDR3: CASGPSGEETQYF. Here the CDR3 DNA reads TGTGCTAGCGGCCCTAGCGGAGAAGAGACCCAGTACTTC. Based on the CDR3 plus reference TRBV7-7 and TRBJ2-5, the full variable domain is GAGVSQSPRYKVTKRGQDVTLRCDPISSHATLYWYQQALGQGPEFLTYFNYEAQPDKSGLPSDRFSAERPEGSISTLTIQRTEQRDSAMYRCASGPSGEETQYFGPGTRLLVL.

Ten or more counts support this clonotype. One junction end disagrees with the germline gene, perhaps due to a read error. The chain couples TRBV25-1 to TRBJ2-7; D possibly corresponds to TRBD1 (6 bases). Germline lookup yields CDR1 MGHDK and CDR2 SYGVNS. CDR3 length equals 13 residues. The CDR3 DNA is TGCGCCAGCAGCTTAACAGGGACCTACGAGCAGTACTTC. It encodes CASSLTGTYEQYF.

Many counts were recorded for this clonotype. The chain is built from TRBV29-1 and TRBJ1-1, with D unresolved. V was shortened by 4 bases and J by 4 bases, with 13 bases between the two germline ends. CDR1 is SQVTM and CDR2 is ANQGSEA in the germline V gene. CDR3 length equals 13 residues. CDR3 bases: TGCAGCGTTGGGGAGGCGTCAGGCACTGAAGCTTTCTTT. Protein sequence: CSVGEASGTEAFF.

This chain links TRBV14 with TRBJ2-7; TRBD2 is a possible D gene (5 bases). From germline, CDR1 is SGHDN and CDR2 FVKESK. The CDR3 runs 13 residues. Trimming stripped 2 bases from V and 7 bases from J, with 12 bases between. The CDR3 coding sequence is TGTGCCAGCAGCCAAAGAAGGAGGTCGGAGCAGTACGTC. Translation gives CASSQRRRSEQYV.

This clonotype came up a few times. The chain joins TRBV5-1 to TRBJ2-2, with D unresolved. The CDR3 is 14 residues long. Germline-derived CDR1 and CDR2 are SGHRS and YFSETQ. V dropped 4 bases and J dropped 7 bases, with 14 bases sitting between them. The CDR3 bases are TGCGCCAGCAGCCCAGAATCACGGCACGGGGAGCTGTTTTTT. Translating gives CASSPESRHGELFF.

V and J are TRBV5-4 and TRBJ2-4, with D tentatively TRBD2 (6 bases). CDR3 length equals 16 residues. Germline lookup yields CDR1 SGHNT and CDR2 YYREEE (reference sequence). Trimming pared 4 bases from V and 3 bases from J, leaving 17 bases between. The CDR3 here is CASSIVGGGYKNIQYF. In nucleotides, the CDR3 is TGTGCCAGCAGCATCGTCGGGGGAGGATACAAAAACATTCAGTACTTC.

The rearrangement uses TRBV9 and TRBJ2-7; 8 bases fit TRBD1. This CDR3 spans 17 amino acids. Germline values: CDR1 SGDLS, CDR2 YYNGEE. V dropped 0 bases and J dropped 5; count of bases not matched to a gene: 13. CDR3 loop: CASSVGGDPGQVDEQYF. CDR3 nucleotide sequence: TGTGCCAGCAGCGTAGGGGGGGATCCGGGACAGGTCGACGAGCAGTACTTC.

The chain carries TRBV5-5 and TRBJ1-2; 11 positions match TRBD1. This CDR3 is 15 amino acids long. Germline CDR1 is SGHKS and CDR2 is YYEKEE (reference sequence). With V trimmed by 3 bases and J by 2 bases, 3 bases remained unmatched. CDR3 amino acids: CASSWGQGGNYGYTF. CDR3 nucleotide sequence: TGTGCCAGCAGCTGGGGACAGGGGGGAAACTATGGCTACACCTTC.

This clonotype was seen at least ten times. This sequence joins TRBV7-2 and TRBJ2-1; D unclear. V dropped 5 bases and J dropped 0 bases, with 11 bases sitting between them. The CDR3 contains 15 residues. Germline loops: CDR1 SGHTA, CDR2 FQGNSA. The CDR3 region has the DNA TGTGCCAGCAGCCCCCCGACTGCCTCCTACAATGAGCAGTTCTTC. The encoded protein is CASSPPTASYNEQFF.

This clonotype showed up many times. The V call is TRBV25-1, the J call TRBJ2-1; TRBD2 agrees at 13 bases. CDR1 MGHDK and CDR2 SYGVNS come from the germline V gene. This CDR3 comprises 18 residues. V shed 1 base, J shed 8 bases, and the junction held 11 bases outside the gene matches. The CDR3 sequence: CASSELGKLAGGIDEQFF. The DNA of the CDR3 is TGTGCCAGCAGTGAATTGGGTAAACTAGCGGGGGGGATAGATGAGCAGTTCTTC. The full variable domain, completed using reference TRBV25-1 and TRBJ2-1, is EADIYQTPRYLVIGTGKKITLECSQTMGHDKMYWYQQDPGMELHLIHYSYGVNSTEKGDLSSESTVSRIRTEHFPLTLESARPSHTSQYLCASSELGKLAGGIDEQFFGPGTRLTVL.